This T cell receptor (beta chain) was observed in a study of CD8 T cells in ankylosing spondylitis. Trimming took 1 base from V and 0 from J, leaving 13 bases between them. In germline, CDR1 is KGHSH, CDR2 LQKENI. The CDR3 sequence is 16 residues long. One entry per CDR3 protein results from TCRdb running MiXCR on the 5' RACE reads. This table holds around 430,000 distinct CDR3 sequences, more than 15% found once. Study-wide results and limits: Disease-linked clones proved CD8+ and comparatively uncommon in peripheral blood. In the blood and synovial fluid of reactive arthritis, some motif variants had been previously reported. Matched ankylosing spondylitis synovial fluid reportedly showed significant enrichment of disease-linked clones. In ankylosing spondylitis blood, a motif of seven to nine highly homologous TCR beta variants appeared characteristic.

With regard to this clonotype: What it binds is unknown.

This chain links TRBV18 with TRBJ2-7, with TRBD2 as a possible D gene (6 bases). Sequenced input: blood, either unsorted or a sorted T cell fraction (not recorded which). This TCR was recovered from a male donor with ankylosing spondylitis. CDR3 sequence: CASSPRAQGGSYEQYF. CDR3 DNA: TGTGCCAGCTCACCACGGGCCCAGGGAGGCTCCTACGAGCAGTACTTC.